The T cell receptor beta chain under discussion was sequenced for a study of shared clonotypes between healthy human individuals (dated by TCRdb to between 2020 and 2021). In the study overall: The cohort comprised a couple of women and a few men aged 18 to 49 years. The study deeply sequenced blood TCR repertoires of about five healthy adults to estimate repertoire size and the extent of clonotype sharing between individuals. For each donor, three plates each were used for CD4 naive and CD4 memory, two plates were used for CD8 naive, and one plate was used for CD8 memory. Each donor's leukapheresis produced roughly between about 0.8 and 10 billion PBMCs. Different laboratories and diverse techniques were used to prepare libraries and sequence TCR repertoires, to increase sequencing depth and limit assay-specific biases. Here is what the overall study found, with its caveats: Pairwise subsampling led to the expectation that sequencing depth would affect the degree of clonotype sharing among donors. Incomplete sequencing was indicated by rarefaction of sorted-subset datasets, despite the large sequencing depth. Because the study included only a small number of donors, the genetic and exposure-history diversity represented was limited. Estimated clonotype richness was generally larger for naive than for memory subsets. Sampling was restricted to blood, and TCR repertoires in tissue are likely to differ from TCR repertoires in blood. When several donors were compared, the shared fraction of clonotypes was roughly 5% for naive CD4, around 3.6% for naive CD8, about 2.4% for memory CD4, and 0.35% to 0.5% for memory CD8. Higher generation probabilities were observed for clonotypes shared by all four sorted-subset donors than for non-shared clonotypes.

About this clone: There is no known antigen for this receptor. No base qualities exist here, and no much larger clone lies one base off it.

Trimming takes 4 bases off V and 3 bases off J; junction bases not matched to a gene: 5. The germline V gene specifies SGHRS as CDR1 and YFSETQ as CDR2. Taken from cysteine to phenylalanine, the CDR3 has 14 residues. The CDR3 DNA has 42 bases and is translated from base 1. TCR CDR3 regions were amplified from genomic DNA by multiplex PCR using the deep immunoSEQ assay. Extracted genomic DNA from each cell subset was distributed evenly across all wells of several immunoSEQ 96-well plates, and each plate was treated as a replicate. For sorted subsets, each replicate PCR was loaded with 200 ng genomic DNA, equivalent to approximately 33,000 T cell genomes. Purified libraries were measured with a Qubit 3.0 fluorometer, size-checked on a Bioanalyzer 2100, and measured again with the KAPA Library Quantification kit. Every immunoSEQ 96-well plate was sequenced on a separate single-read 150-cycle Illumina NextSeq 550 flow cell. Per the authors' processing: Because only junctional sequences without quality scores were contained in the immunoSEQ output, filtering matching that applied to full-length reads could not be performed. Sequences were annotated with PyIR, a Python wrapper for IgBLAST v1.9, and V/J genes and CDR3 were assigned using IMGT germline references. Reads were filtered out if the reads had weak V/J assignments (E-value above 1e-6), no CDR3, stop codons, out-of-frame junctions, or ambiguous translated residues. V3J clonotypes were defined by identical inferred V gene, J gene, and CDR3 amino acid sequence. Percentage overlap between repertoires was calculated by dividing the number of shared unique clonotypes by the size of the smaller repertoire. Richness of each repertoire was evaluated using RTK rarefaction, the Chao1 estimator, and Recon v2.1 estimates of unobserved clonotypes. Generation probabilities were computed with OLGA for all TCRbeta clonotypes obtained by the gDNA method from several donors. Not all clones reach the TCRdb copy of this immuneACCESS table, which keeps in-frame sequences only. Checked studies attribute under half of the gap to unresolved V genes and leave the rest unexplained. Clone size and the V and J calls come from that table; the DNA yielded D and trimming. This sample is represented by around 2.1 million clones; around 95% of them were singletons. The ten largest make up approximately 0.13% of the sample.

The donors were healthy, HIV-negative adults with no recently reported acute infections or vaccinations. Only Caucasian adults living in Nashville, Tennessee, USA were represented among the donors. CD4+ T cells were enriched through magnetic negative selection, after which naive cells were positively selected on CD45RA and the remaining negative fraction served as the memory subset. Blood was obtained by leukapheresis, after which PBMCs were separated by Ficoll-Histopaque density gradient centrifugation and cryopreserved in liquid nitrogen vapor phase. Purity and quantity of every magnetically sorted T cell population were checked by analytical flow cytometry. From each sorted fraction, genomic DNA was isolated and quantified by UV absorbance on a Nanodrop 2000c.

The rearrangement joined TRBV5-1 to TRBJ2-7, with 9 bases aligning to TRBD1. Material: naive CD4+ T cells sorted from blood. This sample's cell subset or site label indicates: CD45RA+ positively selected. The receptor was isolated from a man between 18 and 35 years old in good health. This receptor carries the CDR3 CASSLWTGDYEQYF. In nucleotides, the sequence is TGCGCCAGCAGCCTGTGGACAGGGGACTACGAGCAGTACTTC.